Following are 28 T cell receptor beta chains from one sample sequenced in a study of cytomegalovirus exposure and HLA in healthy donors. The PCR contained 60 Vbeta and 13 Jbeta primers. Sequencing was performed with immunoSEQ multiplex PCR; in TCRdb, only in-frame clones are kept and a portion is missing. The table records fewer than 250,000 clones, around 80% of them present only once. The specimen was PBMCs. The source is a boy aged 2 to 9 in good health and CMV-seronegative.

The V call is TRBV6-5, the J call TRBJ2-5, with TRBD1 as a possible D gene (6 bases). The length of the CDR3 is 14 residues. V shed 6 bases and J shed 4 bases, with 15 bases lying between them. CDR1 and CDR2 from the germline V gene are MNHEY and SVGAGI. The CDR3 region is CASSPTGMGETQYF. In nucleotides, the CDR3 is TGTGCCAGCAGCCCAACAGGGATGGGAGAGACCCAGTACTTC.

V usage is TRBV9 and J usage is TRBJ2-7, with a tentative D call TRBD1 (5 bases). V shed 8 bases and J shed 2 bases, with 14 bases lying between them. Germline CDR1 is SGDLS and CDR2 is YYNGEE. This CDR3 is 13 amino acids long. Here the CDR3 DNA reads TGTGCCAGTAGCATAGGACACCCCTACGAGCAGTACTTC. This translates into CASSIGHPYEQYF.

The chain couples TRBV27 to TRBJ1-5; D gene uncertain. CDR3 size: 15 residues. In germline, CDR1 is MNHEY, CDR2 SMNVEV (reference sequence). The V end lost 5 bases, the J end lost 7 bases, and 18 bases lay between the germline ends. CDR3 sequence: CASSPFLGRGQPQHF. DNA for the CDR3: TGTGCCAGCAGTCCTTTTCTAGGACGCGGGCAGCCCCAGCATTTT.

This rearrangement joins TRBV7-9 to TRBJ1-1, with D uncertain. Trimming took 4 bases from V and 1 from J, leaving 7 bases between them. CDR3 length: 13 amino acids. Germline CDR1 and CDR2: SEHNR and FQNEAQ (reference sequence). Written as DNA, the CDR3 is TGTGCCAGCAGCTCCCCATGGAACACTGAAGCTTTCTTT. Translated, it gives CASSSPWNTEAFF.

The chain combines TRBV14 with TRBJ2-5; weak D call: TRBD1 (6 bases). The CDR3 totals 14 residues. Looked up from germline, CDR1 is SGHDN and CDR2 is FVKESK. The ends were cut back, 6 bases at V and 3 bases at J, with 14 bases in the middle. CDR3 bases: TGTGCCAGCAGACCTCAGGGGTATAAAGAGACCCAGTACTTC. Translation: CASRPQGYKETQYF.

DNA of the CDR3: TGCGCCAGCAGCCCCCTTGGAGGTTATAGCACAGATACGCAGTATTTT. It is translated as CASSPLGGYSTDTQYF. J is TRBJ2-3 and V is TRBV4-1, with D perhaps matching TRBD2 (5 bases). The V and J ends lost 4 bases and 0 bases respectively, with 14 bases between them. Germline-derived CDR1 and CDR2 are MGHRA and YSYEKL. This CDR3 region has 16 residues.

On this clone itself: One end of the junction fails to match germline, which may point to a read error. V gene TRBV7-7 combines with J gene TRBJ2-1, with TRBD1 as a possible D gene (5 bases). There are 16 residues in the CDR3. From germline, CDR1 is SSHAT and CDR2 FNYEAQ (reference sequence). In DNA form, the CDR3 reads TGTGCTAGCAGCCCAGGGCGGCTCACCGTCTACAATGAGCAGTTCTTC. It codes for CASSPGRLTVYNEQFF.

In regard to this clone: The conserved phenylalanine or tryptophan is not found at the CDR3 terminus, so this likely reflects a read error. The chain couples TRBV10-3 to TRBJ1-1; 7 nucleotides align to TRBD1. Germline-derived CDR1 and CDR2 are ENHRY and SYGVKD. The ends lost 10 bases at V and 5 bases at J; junction bases unmatched: 19. CDR3 length: 16 amino acids. This CDR3 reads CATTTSTGVRGTEAFV. As DNA, the CDR3 is TGTGCCACGACAACCTCTACAGGGGTAAGGGGGACTGAAGCTTTCGTT.

The V call is TRBV5-8, the J call TRBJ1-1; no reliable D call. Trimming took 5 bases from V and 1 from J, leaving 12 bases between them. Germline V CDR1 and CDR2: SGHTS, YDEGEE. This CDR3 spans 14 amino acids. CDR3 bases: TGTGCCAGCAGACCCCGTGGGAGGAACACTGAAGCTTTCTTT. Translating gives CASRPRGRNTEAFF. The complete variable domain, with remaining parts taken from reference TRBV5-8 and TRBJ1-1, reads EAGVTQSPTHLIKTRGQQATLRCSPISGHTSVYWYQQALGLGLQFLLWYDEGEERNRGNFPPRFSGRQFPNYSSELNVNALELEDSALYLCASRPRGRNTEAFFGQGTRLTVV.

The V gene is TRBV5-4, the J gene TRBJ2-3; possibly TRBD2 for D (6 bases). The germline V gene encodes CDR1 SGHNT and CDR2 YYREEE (reference sequence). The CDR3 is 15 amino acids. V lost 0 bases and J lost 0, with 8 bases in between. CDR3 protein: CASSLERVSTDTQYF. The CDR3 DNA reads as TGTGCCAGCAGCTTGGAGCGGGTTAGCACAGATACGCAGTATTTT.

V is TRBV7-8 and J is TRBJ1-5; no definite D call. Germline V gene data show CDR1 as SGHVS and CDR2 as FQNEAQ. V lost 5 bases, J lost 1 base, and 12 bases lay in between. The CDR3 runs 15 residues. CDR3 DNA: TGTGCCAGCAGCCCGCCGGGAGGCAGCAATCAGCCCCAGCATTTT. Translated, it gives CASSPPGGSNQPQHF. Looking up the rest from reference TRBV7-8 and TRBJ1-5 gives the full variable domain: GAGVSQSPRYKVAKRGQDVALRCDPISGHVSLFWYQQALGQGPEFLTYFQNEAQLDKSGLPSDRFFAERPEGSVSTLKIQRTQQEDSAVYLCASSPPGGSNQPQHFGDGTRLSIL.

This chain links TRBV6-4 with TRBJ2-5; maybe TRBD1 (6 bases). Germline loops: CDR1 MRHNA, CDR2 SNTAGT. This CDR3 region has 13 residues. V lost 4 bases and J 10 bases, leaving 16 bases between the germline ends. CDR3 in DNA: TGTGCCAGCAGTGCTGGGGACAAGAAAAGCCAGTACTTC. It translates to CASSAGDKKSQYF.

The chain joins TRBV2 to TRBJ2-7; D is undetermined. Germline CDR1 reads SNHLY; CDR2 reads FYNNEI. The ends were cut back, 2 bases at V and 3 bases at J, with 5 bases in the middle. The CDR3 is 12 residues long. DNA of the CDR3: TGTGCCAGCAGTGAATCAATCTACGAGCAGTACTTC. Protein product: CASSESIYEQYF.

The rearrangement uses TRBV6-1 and TRBJ1-2, with D uncertain. CDR1 is MNHNS, CDR2 SASEGT, per germline. This CDR3 is built from 14 residues. V lost 1 base and J 6 bases, leaving 12 bases between the germline ends. The CDR3 protein is CASSEGNTIDGYTF. CDR3 DNA: TGTGCCAGCAGTGAAGGCAACACAATCGATGGCTACACCTTC.

J is TRBJ2-5 and V is TRBV7-9, with TRBD2 matching 13 bases. The CDR3 spans 16 residues. In germline, CDR1 is SEHNR, CDR2 FQNEAQ (reference sequence). V was pared by 5 bases and J by 5 bases, with 8 bases of the junction left unmatched. This CDR3 reads CASSPWTSGSLETQYF. As DNA, the CDR3 is TGTGCCAGCAGCCCTTGGACTAGCGGGAGCTTGGAGACCCAGTACTTC.

This clone has a handful of counts. In nucleotides, the CDR3 is TGTGCCAGCACCCGGGACAGTCTGGTGAACACTGAAGCTTTCTTT. Encoded protein: CASTRDSLVNTEAFF. The chain joins TRBV2 to TRBJ1-1; 7 nucleotides align to TRBD1. The J segment lost 0 bases and the V segment lost 7 bases, leaving 8 bases of the junction unmatched. The CDR3 contains 15 residues. Germline CDR1 SNHLY, CDR2 FYNNEI.

The genes are TRBV7-2 and TRBJ2-7; TRBD2 might be the D (6 bases). Between the trimmed V and J ends, which lost 5 bases and 3 bases, there was a span of 14 bases. CDR3 length: 14 amino acids. The V gene's germline CDR1 is SGHTA and CDR2 FQGNSA. CDR3 residues: CASSPGGSGYEQYF. The CDR3 DNA reads TGTGCCAGCAGCCCCGGGGGTAGCGGCTACGAGCAGTACTTC. The whole variable domain, filled in from reference TRBV7-2 and TRBJ2-7, reads GAGVSQSPSNKVTEKGKDVELRCDPISGHTALYWYRQSLGQGLEFLIYFQGNSAPDKSGLPSDRFSAERTGGSVSTLTIQRTQQEDSAVYLCASSPGGSGYEQYFGPGTRLTVT.

The rearrangement uses TRBV14 and TRBJ2-7, with D maybe TRBD1 (6 bases). The CDR3 has 15 residues. Trimming took off 1 base at V and 1 base at J, with 11 bases between the two ends. Germline loops: CDR1 SGHDN, CDR2 FVKESK. The CDR3 DNA is TGTGCCAGCAGCCAAGCGCCCACAGGGTCCTACGAGCAGTACTTC. Residues: CASSQAPTGSYEQYF.

This sequence joins TRBV27 and TRBJ2-7; possible D gene TRBD1, 6 bases. V lost 5 bases and J lost 2, with 16 bases in between. The CDR3 covers 15 residues. CDR1 is MNHEY and CDR2 is SMNVEV in the germline V gene (reference sequence). The CDR3 DNA sequence: TGTGCCAGCAGTATTTCCGGGACACACGCCTACGAGCAGTACTTC. Translating gives CASSISGTHAYEQYF.

This chain connects TRBV27 to TRBJ2-7; 9 bases match TRBD1. Trimming took 5 bases from V and 5 from J; bases not matched to a gene: 10. Germline values: CDR1 MNHEY, CDR2 SMNVEV (reference sequence). This CDR3 has 15 residues. The CDR3 region has the DNA TGTGCCAGCAGTGCACCCGGACAGGGGACGAACGAGCAGTACTTC. It yields the protein CASSAPGQGTNEQYF.

The chain couples TRBV10-1 to TRBJ1-1; maybe TRBD1 (5 bases). Germline values: CDR1 WNHNN, CDR2 SYGVQD (reference sequence). The ends were cut back, 3 bases at V and 0 bases at J, with 5 bases in the middle. This CDR3 spans 13 amino acids. CDR3 nucleotide sequence: TGCGCCAGCAGTGACAGGGTGAACACTGAAGCTTTCTTT. Protein: CASSDRVNTEAFF.

The rearrangement joins TRBV2 to TRBJ2-5; possible D gene TRBD2, 7 bases. V was clipped by 2 bases and J by 0 bases, with 10 bases between them. Germline-derived CDR1 and CDR2 are SNHLY and FYNNEI. The CDR3 length is 15 residues. The CDR3 sequence is CASSERGGYQETQYF. The CDR3 region has the DNA TGTGCCAGCAGTGAAAGGGGGGGGTACCAAGAGACCCAGTACTTC.

J is TRBJ2-1 and V is TRBV2; TRBD2 might be the D (6 bases). There are 14 residues in the CDR3. Germline V gene lookup returns CDR1 SNHLY and CDR2 FYNNEI. V was cut by 6 bases and J by 2 bases, with 11 bases left in between. CDR3 DNA sequence: TGTGCCAGCAGAGGGAGGAGAACCTACAATGAGCAGTTCTTC. Amino acids: CASRGRRTYNEQFF.

The V and J genes are TRBV9 and TRBJ2-1; 10 nucleotides match TRBD1. The CDR3 loop spans 15 amino acids. The V gene's germline CDR1 is SGDLS and CDR2 YYNGEE. The junction had 0 bases not matched to a gene; V was cut back by 0 bases and J by 3 bases. The CDR3 sequence: CASSVGTGGYNEQFF. CDR3 sequence (DNA): TGTGCCAGCAGCGTAGGGACAGGGGGCTACAATGAGCAGTTCTTC.

The chain carries TRBV5-1 and TRBJ2-3; D uncertain. The CDR3 has 15 amino acids. Trimming shortened V by 2 bases and J by 2 bases, and 12 bases separated the two germline ends. Germline-derived CDR1 and CDR2 are SGHRS and YFSETQ. CDR3 nucleotide sequence: TGCGCCAGCAGCTTAATTGGAGACCCCACAGATACGCAGTATTTT. Its translation is CASSLIGDPTDTQYF.

The chain has TRBV16 and TRBJ1-5; D is possibly TRBD1 (5 bases). There are 15 residues in the CDR3. The germline gives CDR1 KGHSY, CDR2 FQNENV. V shed 8 bases and J shed 4 bases, with 18 bases lying between them. In DNA, the CDR3 is TGTGCCAGCGCCCTGGGGGGGGGATCAAATCAGCCCCAGCATTTT. Residues: CASALGGGSNQPQHF.

CDR3 sequence (DNA): TGCGCCAGCAGCCAGGTCCAATCCGGGACTAGCGGGGCCTACGAGCAGTACTTC. It encodes CASSQVQSGTSGAYEQYF. The chain employs TRBV4-1 and TRBJ2-7; 13 bases agree with TRBD2. CDR3 length: 18 amino acids. From germline, CDR1 is MGHRA and CDR2 YSYEKL. Trimming removed 3 bases from V and 2 bases from J; junction bases left unmatched: 10.

The genes are TRBV14 and TRBJ1-4; D possibly corresponds to TRBD1 (5 bases). The CDR3 has 15 amino acids. Germline CDR1 reads SGHDN; CDR2 reads FVKESK. V lost 0 bases to trimming and J lost 8 bases, with 13 bases between them. The CDR3 bases are TGTGCCAGCAGCCAAGATGGCAGGGTAGCCGAAAAACTGTTTTTT. This gives the protein CASSQDGRVAEKLFF.